This T cell receptor (beta chain) was captured by sequencing in a study of T cell repertoires in cytomegalovirus infection. Study background: Public signatures in TCR beta pointed to CMV infection and matching HLA type.

The germline V gene has CDR1 MDHEN and CDR2 SYDVKM. The V gene end was trimmed by 1 base and the J gene end by 1 base; junction bases not matched to a gene: 6. CDR3 length equals 17 residues. TCRdb called the reads again in MiXCR, with one record for every CDR3 protein. The sample has 300,000 or so distinct CDR3 sequences, roughly 25% seen once. For this clonotype: Its specificity is not known.

Points from the study as a whole: Using cumulative public TCR beta family frequency, the authors identified those who carried CMV together with the relevant HLA. The ex vivo response was dominated by HLA-C-restricted CMV-specific TCR beta clonotypes.

This TCR derives from a human donor in good health (CMV status not recorded). Some clones in this sample may be carry-over from other donors' samples. The sample consisted of PBMCs. This sequence joins TRBV28 and TRBJ1-4; 7 bases match TRBD1. CDR3 region: CASSLSGRGRTNEKLFF. CDR3 nucleotide sequence: TGTGCCAGCAGTTTATCGGGCAGGGGGAGAACTAATGAAAAACTGTTTTTT.